The rows below give T cell receptor beta chains drawn from one sample of a study of shared clonotypes between healthy human individuals. Generated by immunoSEQ multiplex PCR, the TCRdb table keeps only in-frame clones and is missing some. The sample records 2 million to 2.5 million clones, 90% to 97% being singletons. Material for sequencing was naive CD4+ T cells sorted from blood. The receptors derive from a man younger than 35 in good health. Both conserved end residues are part of each CDR3. The order of the fields is J gene, D gene, V gene, clone size, CDR3 DNA, CDR3 protein. The D gene is left open where the match is weak. Clone size is stated in some rows and not others, as once, few, many or a class when expanded.

j_gene: TRBJ2-3
d_gene: -
v_gene: TRBV5-1
abundance: once
CDR3nt: TGCGCCAGCAGCTCATACAGGGTTAGCACAGATACGCAGTATTTT
CDR3aa: CASSSYRVSTDTQYF

j_gene: TRBJ2-5
d_gene: -
v_gene: TRBV5-1
abundance: -
CDR3nt: TGCGCCAGCAGCTGGAGGGGGGAACGAGAGACCCAGTACTTC
CDR3aa: CASSWRGERETQYF

j_gene: TRBJ1-1
d_gene: -
v_gene: TRBV6-5
abundance: -
CDR3nt: TGTGCCAGCAGTTCCACAAAGGGGTATCGGGGTGAAGCTTTCTTT
CDR3aa: CASSSTKGYRGEAFF

j_gene: TRBJ2-2
d_gene: -
v_gene: TRBV6-1
abundance: few
CDR3nt: TGTGCCAGCAGACGGCAGGGGGGCACCGGGGAGCTGTTTTTT
CDR3aa: CASRRQGGTGELFF

j_gene: TRBJ2-7
d_gene: TRBD2
v_gene: TRBV6-5
abundance: -
CDR3nt: TGTGCCAGCAGGCCCGGGACTATCGTGGGGGAGCAGTACTTC
CDR3aa: CASRPGTIVGEQYF

j_gene: TRBJ2-6
d_gene: -
v_gene: TRBV15
abundance: -
CDR3nt: TGTGCCACCAGCAGAGATATCACACCAACCTCCTCTGGGGCCAACGTCCTGACTTTC
CDR3aa: CATSRDITPTSSGANVLTF

j_gene: TRBJ1-2
d_gene: -
v_gene: TRBV2
abundance: -
CDR3nt: TGTGCCAGCAGTGAGGAGAGGGGCTATGGCTACACCTTC
CDR3aa: CASSEERGYGYTF

j_gene: TRBJ2-5
d_gene: TRBD2
v_gene: TRBV6-5
abundance: -
CDR3nt: TGTGCCAGCAGTTACTCGGTTAGCGGGGTAGACTCGACCCAGTACTTC
CDR3aa: CASSYSVSGVDSTQYF

j_gene: TRBJ2-7
d_gene: TRBD2
v_gene: TRBV7-6
abundance: -
CDR3nt: TGTGCCAGCAGCTTAGCCTCGGCGGGGGGCAGTTCCGAGCAGTACTTC
CDR3aa: CASSLASAGGSSEQYF

j_gene: TRBJ1-1
d_gene: TRBD1
v_gene: TRBV30
abundance: -
CDR3nt: TGTGCCTGGAGTGCCGGGACAGGGGAGACTGAAGCTTTCTTT
CDR3aa: CAWSAGTGETEAFF

j_gene: TRBJ2-2
d_gene: TRBD1
v_gene: TRBV5-8
abundance: -
CDR3nt: TGTGCCAGCAGCTCGTACAGGGGGCGAACTTCGAACACCGGGGAGCTGTTTTTT
CDR3aa: CASSSYRGRTSNTGELFF

j_gene: TRBJ2-1
d_gene: -
v_gene: TRBV19
abundance: -
CDR3nt: TGTGCCAGTAGTATAGTCTTGGATGACCGTCCGTCCAATGAGCAGTTCTTC
CDR3aa: CASSIVLDDRPSNEQFF

j_gene: TRBJ1-6
d_gene: -
v_gene: TRBV2
abundance: -
CDR3nt: TGTGCCAGCAGGGAAAGGGGTCGTTCACCCCTCCACTTT
CDR3aa: CASRERGRSPLHF

j_gene: TRBJ2-3
d_gene: -
v_gene: TRBV15
abundance: -
CDR3nt: TGTGCCACCAGCAGAGAAGGACAGTGGGGCACAGATACGCAGTATTTT
CDR3aa: CATSREGQWGTDTQYF